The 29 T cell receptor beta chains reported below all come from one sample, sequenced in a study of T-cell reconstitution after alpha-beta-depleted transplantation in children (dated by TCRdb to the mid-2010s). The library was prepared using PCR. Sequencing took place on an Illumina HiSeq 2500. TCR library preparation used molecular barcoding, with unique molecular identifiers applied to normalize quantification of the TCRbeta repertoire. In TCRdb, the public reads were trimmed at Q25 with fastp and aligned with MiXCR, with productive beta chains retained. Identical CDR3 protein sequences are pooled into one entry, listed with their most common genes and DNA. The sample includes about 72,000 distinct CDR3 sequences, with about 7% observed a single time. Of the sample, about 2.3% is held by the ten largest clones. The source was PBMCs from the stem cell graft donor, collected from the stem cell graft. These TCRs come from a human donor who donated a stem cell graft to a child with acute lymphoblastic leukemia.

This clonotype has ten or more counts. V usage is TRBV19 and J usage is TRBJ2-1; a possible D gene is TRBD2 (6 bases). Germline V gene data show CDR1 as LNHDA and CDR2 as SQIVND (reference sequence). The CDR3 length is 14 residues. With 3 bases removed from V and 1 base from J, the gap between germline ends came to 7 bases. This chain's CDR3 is CASSMGGSYNEQFF. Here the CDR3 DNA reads TGTGCCAGTAGTATGGGAGGTTCCTACAATGAGCAGTTCTTC.

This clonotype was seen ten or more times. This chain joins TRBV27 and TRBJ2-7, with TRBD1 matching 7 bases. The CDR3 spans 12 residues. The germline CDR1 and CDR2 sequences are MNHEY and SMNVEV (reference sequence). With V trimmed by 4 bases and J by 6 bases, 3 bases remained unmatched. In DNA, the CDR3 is TGTGCCAGCAGTTCACCAGGGGGCGAGCAGTACTTC. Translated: CASSSPGGEQYF.

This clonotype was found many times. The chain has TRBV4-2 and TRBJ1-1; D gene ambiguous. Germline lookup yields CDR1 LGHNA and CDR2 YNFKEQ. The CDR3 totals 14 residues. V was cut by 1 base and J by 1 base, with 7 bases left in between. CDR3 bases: TGTGCCAGCAGCCAAGTTCTAGGGAACACTGAAGCTTTCTTT. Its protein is CASSQVLGNTEAFF.

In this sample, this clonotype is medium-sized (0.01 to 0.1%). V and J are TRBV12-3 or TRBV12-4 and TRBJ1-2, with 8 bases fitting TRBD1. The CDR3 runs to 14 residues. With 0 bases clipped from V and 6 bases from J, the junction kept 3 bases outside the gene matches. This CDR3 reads CASSLAGQGNGYTF. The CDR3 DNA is TGTGCCAGCAGTTTAGCCGGACAGGGTAATGGCTACACCTTC.

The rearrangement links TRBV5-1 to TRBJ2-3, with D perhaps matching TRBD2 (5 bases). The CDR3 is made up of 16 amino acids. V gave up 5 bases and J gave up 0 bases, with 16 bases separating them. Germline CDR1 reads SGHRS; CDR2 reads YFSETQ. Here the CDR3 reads CASRTGKAGSTDTQYF. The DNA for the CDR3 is TGCGCCAGCAGGACGGGGAAGGCGGGTAGCACAGATACGCAGTATTTT.

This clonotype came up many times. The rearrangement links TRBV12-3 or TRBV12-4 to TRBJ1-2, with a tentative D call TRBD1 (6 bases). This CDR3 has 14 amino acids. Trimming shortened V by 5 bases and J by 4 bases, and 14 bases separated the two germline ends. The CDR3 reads CASSTSGTTYGYTF. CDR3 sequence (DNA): TGTGCCAGCAGTACTTCCGGGACAACCTATGGCTACACCTTC.

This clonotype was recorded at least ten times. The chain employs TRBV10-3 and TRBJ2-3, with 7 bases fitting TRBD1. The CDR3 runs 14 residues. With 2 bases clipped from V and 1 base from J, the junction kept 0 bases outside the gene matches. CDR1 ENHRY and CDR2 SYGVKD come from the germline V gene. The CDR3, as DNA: TGTGCCATCAGTGAGGGACAGGGCACAGATACGCAGTATTTT. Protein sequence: CAISEGQGTDTQYF.

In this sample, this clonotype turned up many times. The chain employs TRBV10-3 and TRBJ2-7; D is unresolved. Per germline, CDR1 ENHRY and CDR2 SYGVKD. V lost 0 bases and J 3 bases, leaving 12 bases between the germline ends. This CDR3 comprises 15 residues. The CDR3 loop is CAISESVSSIYEQYF. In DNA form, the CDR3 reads TGTGCCATCAGTGAGTCTGTATCTTCGATCTACGAGCAGTACTTC.

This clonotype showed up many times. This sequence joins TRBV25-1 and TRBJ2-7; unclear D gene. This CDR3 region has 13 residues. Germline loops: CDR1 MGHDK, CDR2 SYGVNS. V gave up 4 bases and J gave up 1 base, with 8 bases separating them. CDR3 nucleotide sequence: TGTGCCAGCAGTGTGAAGGGATCCTACGAGCAGTACTTC. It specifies CASSVKGSYEQYF.

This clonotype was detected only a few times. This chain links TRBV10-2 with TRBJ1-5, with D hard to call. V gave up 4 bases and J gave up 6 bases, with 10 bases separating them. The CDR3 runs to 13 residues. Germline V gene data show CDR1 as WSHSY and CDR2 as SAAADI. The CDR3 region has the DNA TGCGCCAGCAGTGGTGATACGGGTCAGCCCCAGCATTTT. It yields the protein CASSGDTGQPQHF.

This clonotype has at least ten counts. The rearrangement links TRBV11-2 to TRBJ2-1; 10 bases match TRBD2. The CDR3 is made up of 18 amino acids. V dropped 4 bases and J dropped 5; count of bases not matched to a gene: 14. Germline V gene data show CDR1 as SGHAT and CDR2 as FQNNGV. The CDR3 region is CASSSGLATRGPDNEQFF. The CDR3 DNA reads TGTGCCAGCAGCTCGGGACTAGCGACACGGGGTCCCGACAATGAGCAGTTCTTC.

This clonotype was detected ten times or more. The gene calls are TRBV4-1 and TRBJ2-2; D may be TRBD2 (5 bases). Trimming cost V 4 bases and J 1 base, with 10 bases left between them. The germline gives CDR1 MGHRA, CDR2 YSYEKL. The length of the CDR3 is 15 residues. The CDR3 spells CASSREPGNTGELFF. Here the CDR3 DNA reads TGCGCCAGCAGCCGGGAGCCCGGGAACACCGGGGAGCTGTTTTTT.

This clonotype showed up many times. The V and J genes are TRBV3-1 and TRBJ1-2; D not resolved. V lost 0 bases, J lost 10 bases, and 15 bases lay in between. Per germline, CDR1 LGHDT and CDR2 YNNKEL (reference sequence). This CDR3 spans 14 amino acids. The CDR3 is CASSQERVSTFYTF. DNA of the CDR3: TGTGCCAGCAGCCAAGAACGTGTTTCCACCTTCTACACCTTC.

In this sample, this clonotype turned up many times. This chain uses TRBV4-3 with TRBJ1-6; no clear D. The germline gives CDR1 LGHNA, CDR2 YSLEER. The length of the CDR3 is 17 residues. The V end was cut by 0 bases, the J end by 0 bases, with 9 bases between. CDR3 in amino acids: CASSQDRGPSYNSPLHF. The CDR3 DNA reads TGCGCCAGCAGCCAAGATCGGGGTCCCTCCTATAATTCACCCCTCCACTTT.

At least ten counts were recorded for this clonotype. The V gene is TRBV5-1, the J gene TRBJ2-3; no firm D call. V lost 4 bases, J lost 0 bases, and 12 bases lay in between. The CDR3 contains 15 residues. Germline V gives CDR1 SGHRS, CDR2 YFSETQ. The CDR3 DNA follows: TGCGCCAGCAGCCGGACCCTCTCTAGCACAGATACGCAGTATTTT. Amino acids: CASSRTLSSTDTQYF. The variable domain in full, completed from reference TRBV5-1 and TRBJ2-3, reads KAGVTQTPRYLIKTRGQQVTLSCSPISGHRSVSWYQQTPGQGLQFLFEYFSETQRNKGNFPGRFSGRQFSNSRSEMNVSTLELGDSALYLCASSRTLSSTDTQYFGPGTRLTVL.

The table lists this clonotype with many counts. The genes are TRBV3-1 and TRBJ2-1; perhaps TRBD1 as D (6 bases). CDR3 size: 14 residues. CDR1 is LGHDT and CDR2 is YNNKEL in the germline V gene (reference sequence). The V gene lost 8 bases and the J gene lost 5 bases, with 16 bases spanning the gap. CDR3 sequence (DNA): TGTGCCAGCCAAAAGGGTGGGGGCGACAATGAGCAGTTCTTC. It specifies CASQKGGGDNEQFF.

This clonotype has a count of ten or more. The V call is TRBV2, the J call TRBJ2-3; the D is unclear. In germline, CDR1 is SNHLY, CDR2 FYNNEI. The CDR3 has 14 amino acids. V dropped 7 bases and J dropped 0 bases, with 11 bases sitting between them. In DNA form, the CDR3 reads TGTGCCAGCAAGGTCTTCCTTAGCACAGATACGCAGTATTTT. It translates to CASKVFLSTDTQYF.

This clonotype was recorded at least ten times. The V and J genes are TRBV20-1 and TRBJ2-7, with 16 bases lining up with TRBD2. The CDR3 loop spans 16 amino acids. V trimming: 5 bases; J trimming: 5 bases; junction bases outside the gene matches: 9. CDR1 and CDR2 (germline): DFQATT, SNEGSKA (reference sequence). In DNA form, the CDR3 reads TGCAGTGCTGCCGGGACTAGCGGGAGGGCCAGCAACGAGCAGTACTTC. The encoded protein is CSAAGTSGRASNEQYF.

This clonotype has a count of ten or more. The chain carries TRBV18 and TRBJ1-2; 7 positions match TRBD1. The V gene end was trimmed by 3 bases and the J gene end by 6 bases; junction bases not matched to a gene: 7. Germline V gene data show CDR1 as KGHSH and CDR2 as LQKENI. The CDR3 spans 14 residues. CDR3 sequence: CASSPQRTGDGYTF. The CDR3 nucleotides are TGTGCCAGCTCACCGCAACGGACAGGAGATGGCTACACCTTC.

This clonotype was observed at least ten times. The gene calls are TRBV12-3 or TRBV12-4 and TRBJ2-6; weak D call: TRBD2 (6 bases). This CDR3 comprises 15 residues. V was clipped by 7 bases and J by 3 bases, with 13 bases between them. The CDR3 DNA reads TGTGCCAGCACCCTACGACTAGTTGGGGCCAACGTCCTGACTTTC. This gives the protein CASTLRLVGANVLTF.

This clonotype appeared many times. The CDR3, as DNA: TGCAGTGCTCGGACAACTAGCAATGAAAAACTGTTTTTT. It codes for CSARTTSNEKLFF. The rearrangement joins TRBV20-1 to TRBJ1-4, with TRBD1 as a possible D gene (5 bases). V lost 5 bases and J 5 bases, leaving 12 bases between the germline ends. Germline V gene data show CDR1 as DFQATT and CDR2 as SNEGSKA (reference sequence). The CDR3 has 13 amino acids.

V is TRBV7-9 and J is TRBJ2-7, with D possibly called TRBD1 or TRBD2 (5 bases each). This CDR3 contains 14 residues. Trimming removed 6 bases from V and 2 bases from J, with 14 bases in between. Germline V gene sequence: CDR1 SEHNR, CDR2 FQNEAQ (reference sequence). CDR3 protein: CASSPGRLAYEQYF. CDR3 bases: TGTGCCAGCAGTCCGGGACGGTTGGCCTACGAGCAGTACTTC.

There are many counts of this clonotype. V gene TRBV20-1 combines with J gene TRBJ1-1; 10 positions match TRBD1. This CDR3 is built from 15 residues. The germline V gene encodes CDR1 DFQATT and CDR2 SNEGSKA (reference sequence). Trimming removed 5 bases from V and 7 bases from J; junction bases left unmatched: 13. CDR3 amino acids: CSAPHRTGGYGEAFF. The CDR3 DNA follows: TGCAGTGCTCCTCATCGGACAGGGGGTTACGGTGAAGCTTTCTTT.

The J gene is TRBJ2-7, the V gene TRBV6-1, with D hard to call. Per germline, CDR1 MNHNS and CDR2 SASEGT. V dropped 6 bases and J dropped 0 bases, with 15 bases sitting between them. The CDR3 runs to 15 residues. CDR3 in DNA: TGTGCCAGCAGCCCCGGCGGTAAGCCCTCCTACGAGCAGTACTTC. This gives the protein CASSPGGKPSYEQYF.

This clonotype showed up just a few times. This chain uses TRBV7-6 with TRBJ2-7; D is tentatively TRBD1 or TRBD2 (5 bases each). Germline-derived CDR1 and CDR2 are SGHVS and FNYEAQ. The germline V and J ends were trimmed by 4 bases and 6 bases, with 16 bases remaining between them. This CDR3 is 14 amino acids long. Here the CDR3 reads CASSSRRQGGEQYF. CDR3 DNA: TGTGCCAGCAGCTCACGGAGGCAGGGTGGCGAGCAGTACTTC.

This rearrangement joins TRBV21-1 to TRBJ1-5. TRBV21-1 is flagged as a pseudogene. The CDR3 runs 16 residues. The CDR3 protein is CASSIRRDPSNQPQHF. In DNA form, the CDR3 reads TGTGCCAGCAGCATTCGGAGGGACCCTAGCAATCAGCCCCAGCATTTT.

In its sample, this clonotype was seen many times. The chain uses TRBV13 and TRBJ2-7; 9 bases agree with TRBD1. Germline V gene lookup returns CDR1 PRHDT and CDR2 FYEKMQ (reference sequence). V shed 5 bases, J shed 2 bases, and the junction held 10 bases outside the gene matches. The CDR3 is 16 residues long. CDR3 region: CASSLTGTGTPYEQYF. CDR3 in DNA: TGTGCCAGCAGCCTAACCGGGACAGGGACCCCCTACGAGCAGTACTTC.

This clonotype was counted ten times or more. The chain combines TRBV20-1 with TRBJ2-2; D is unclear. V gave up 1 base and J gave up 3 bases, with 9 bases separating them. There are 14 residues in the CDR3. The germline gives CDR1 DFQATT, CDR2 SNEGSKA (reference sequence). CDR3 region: CSARGGSDTGELFF. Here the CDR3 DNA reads TGCAGTGCTAGAGGGGGATCGGACACCGGGGAGCTGTTTTTT.

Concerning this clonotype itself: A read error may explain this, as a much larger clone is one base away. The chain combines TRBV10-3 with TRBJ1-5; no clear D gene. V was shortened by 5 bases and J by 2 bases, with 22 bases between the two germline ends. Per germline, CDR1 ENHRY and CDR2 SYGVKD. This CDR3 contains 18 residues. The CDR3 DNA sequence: TGTGCCATCAGTCCTAACCGCCCGGGAACAGCGCGCAATCAGCCCCAGCATTTT. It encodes CAISPNRPGTARNQPQHF.